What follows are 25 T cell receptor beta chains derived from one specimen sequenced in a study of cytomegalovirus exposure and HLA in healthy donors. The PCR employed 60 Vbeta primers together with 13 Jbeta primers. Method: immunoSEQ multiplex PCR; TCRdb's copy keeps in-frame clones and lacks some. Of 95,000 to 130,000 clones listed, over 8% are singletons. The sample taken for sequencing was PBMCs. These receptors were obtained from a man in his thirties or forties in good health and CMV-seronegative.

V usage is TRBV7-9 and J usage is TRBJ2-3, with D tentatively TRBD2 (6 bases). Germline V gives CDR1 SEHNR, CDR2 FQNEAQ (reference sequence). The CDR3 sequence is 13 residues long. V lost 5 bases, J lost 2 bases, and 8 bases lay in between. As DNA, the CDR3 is TGTGCCAGCAGCCGGGGGTACACAGATACGCAGTATTTT. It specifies CASSRGYTDTQYF.

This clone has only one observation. The chain's CDR3 is CASSPGQGRSGNTIYF. The CDR3 DNA follows: TGTGCCAGCAGCCCGGGACAGGGTCGCTCTGGAAACACCATATATTTT. The chain has TRBV5-8 and TRBJ1-3; 9 bases align to TRBD1. CDR1 and CDR2 (germline): SGHTS, YDEGEE. The CDR3 contains 16 residues. The trim removed 4 bases at V and 0 bases at J, leaving 5 bases unmatched.

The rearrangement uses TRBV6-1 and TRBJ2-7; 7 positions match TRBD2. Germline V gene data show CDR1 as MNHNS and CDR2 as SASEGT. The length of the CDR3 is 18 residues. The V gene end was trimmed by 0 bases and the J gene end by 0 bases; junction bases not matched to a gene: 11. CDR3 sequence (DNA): TGTGCCAGCAGTGAAGCCACTAGGGCAGGGAGGGGCTCCTACGAGCAGTACTTC. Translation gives CASSEATRAGRGSYEQYF.

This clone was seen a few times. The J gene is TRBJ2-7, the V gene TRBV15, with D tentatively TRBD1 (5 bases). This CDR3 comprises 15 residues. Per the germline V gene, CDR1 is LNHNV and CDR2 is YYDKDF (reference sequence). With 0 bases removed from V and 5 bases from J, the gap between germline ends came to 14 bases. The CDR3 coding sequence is TGTGCCACCAGCAGAGATTCGGGCAGGGTGGACGAGCAGTACTTC. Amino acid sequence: CATSRDSGRVDEQYF.

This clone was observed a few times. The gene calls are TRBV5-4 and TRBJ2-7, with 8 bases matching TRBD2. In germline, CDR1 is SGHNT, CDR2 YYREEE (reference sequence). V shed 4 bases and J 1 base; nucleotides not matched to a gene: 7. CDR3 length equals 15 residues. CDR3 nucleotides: TGTGCCAGCAGCGGGGCGGGGGGCCGATCCTACGAGCAGTACTTC. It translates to CASSGAGGRSYEQYF.

The DNA of the CDR3 is TGTGCCAGCAGCCCCGTAGCGACTCCGGGGGCCCAGCATTTT. It codes for CASSPVATPGAQHF. V gene TRBV5-6 combines with J gene TRBJ1-5; D is possibly TRBD1 (5 bases). The CDR3 extends over 14 amino acids. Deletions cut 4 bases from V and 11 bases from J, with 19 bases between. Germline V CDR1 and CDR2: SGHDT, YYEEEE.

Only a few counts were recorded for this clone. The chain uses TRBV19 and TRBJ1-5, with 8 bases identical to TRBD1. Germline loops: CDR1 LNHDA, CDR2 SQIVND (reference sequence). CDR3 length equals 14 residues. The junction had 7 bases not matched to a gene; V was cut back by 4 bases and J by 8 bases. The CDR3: CASSKTGGLKPQHF. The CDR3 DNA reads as TGTGCCAGTAGTAAAACAGGGGGACTTAAGCCCCAGCATTTT.

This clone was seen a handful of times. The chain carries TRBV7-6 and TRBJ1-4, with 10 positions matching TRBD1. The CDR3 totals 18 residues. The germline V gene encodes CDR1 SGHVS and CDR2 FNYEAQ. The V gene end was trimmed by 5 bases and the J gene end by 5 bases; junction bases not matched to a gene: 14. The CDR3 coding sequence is TGTGCCAGCAGCCTATACCCACGGACAGGGGGAAGCAATGAAAAACTGTTTTTT. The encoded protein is CASSLYPRTGGSNEKLFF.

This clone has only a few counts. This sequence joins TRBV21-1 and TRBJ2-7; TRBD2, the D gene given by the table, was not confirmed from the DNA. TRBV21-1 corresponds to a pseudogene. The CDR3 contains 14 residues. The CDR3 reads CASSTGDSPYEQYF. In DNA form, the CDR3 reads TGTGCCAGCAGCACTGGGGACTCCCCATACGAGCAGTACTTC.

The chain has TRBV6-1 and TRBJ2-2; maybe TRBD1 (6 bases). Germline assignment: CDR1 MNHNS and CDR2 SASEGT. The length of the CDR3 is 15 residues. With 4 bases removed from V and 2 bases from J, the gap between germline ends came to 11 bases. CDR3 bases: TGTGCCAGCAGTGCCAGGGGATTTAACACCGGGGAGCTGTTTTTT. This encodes CASSARGFNTGELFF.

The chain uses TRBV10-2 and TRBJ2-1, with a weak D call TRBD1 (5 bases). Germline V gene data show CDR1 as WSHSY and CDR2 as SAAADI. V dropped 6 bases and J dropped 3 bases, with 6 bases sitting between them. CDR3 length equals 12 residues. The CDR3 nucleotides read TGCGCCAGCAGAGACAGCTACAATGAGCAGTTCTTC. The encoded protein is CASRDSYNEQFF.

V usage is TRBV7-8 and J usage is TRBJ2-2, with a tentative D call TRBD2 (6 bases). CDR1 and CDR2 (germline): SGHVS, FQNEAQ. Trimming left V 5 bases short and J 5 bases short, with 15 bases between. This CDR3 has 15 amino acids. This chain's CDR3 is CASSPRGGRTGELFF. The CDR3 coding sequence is TGTGCCAGCAGCCCGAGGGGAGGACGGACCGGGGAGCTGTTTTTT.

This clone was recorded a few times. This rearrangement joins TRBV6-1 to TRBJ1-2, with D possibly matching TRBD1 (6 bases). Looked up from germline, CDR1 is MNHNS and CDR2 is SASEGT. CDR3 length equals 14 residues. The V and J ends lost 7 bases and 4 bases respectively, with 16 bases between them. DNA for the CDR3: TGTGCCAGCAACCGAGAACAGGGTATCTATGGCTACACCTTC. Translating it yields CASNREQGIYGYTF.

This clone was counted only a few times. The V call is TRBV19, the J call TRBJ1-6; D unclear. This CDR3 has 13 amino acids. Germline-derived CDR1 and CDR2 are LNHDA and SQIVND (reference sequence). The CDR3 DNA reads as TGTGCATCCTTCGGTAGTCCTAATTCACCCCTCCACTTT. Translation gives CASFGSPNSPLHF. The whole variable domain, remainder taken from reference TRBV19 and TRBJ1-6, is DGGITQSPKYLFRKEGQNVTLSCEQNLNHDAMYWYRQDPGQGLRLIYYSQIVNDFQKGDIAEGYSVSREKKESFPLTVTSAQKNPTAFYLCASFGSPNSPLHFGNGTRLTVT.

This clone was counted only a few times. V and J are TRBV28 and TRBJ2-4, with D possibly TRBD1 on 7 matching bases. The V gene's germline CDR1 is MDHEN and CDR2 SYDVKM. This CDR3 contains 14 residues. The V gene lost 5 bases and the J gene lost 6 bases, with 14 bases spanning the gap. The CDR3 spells CASSLRQGGNIQYF. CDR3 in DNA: TGTGCCAGCAGTCTCCGACAGGGAGGAAACATTCAGTACTTC.

Here the CDR3 reads CASSFSGRAGTDTQYF. CDR3 coding DNA: TGTGCCAGCAGCTTTAGCGGGAGGGCCGGGACAGATACGCAGTATTTT. The chain recombines TRBV7-9 with TRBJ2-3; 11 bases are a match to TRBD2. This CDR3 contains 16 residues. CDR1 SEHNR and CDR2 FQNEAQ come from the germline V gene (reference sequence). V trimming: 3 bases; J trimming: 3 bases; junction bases outside the gene matches: 5.

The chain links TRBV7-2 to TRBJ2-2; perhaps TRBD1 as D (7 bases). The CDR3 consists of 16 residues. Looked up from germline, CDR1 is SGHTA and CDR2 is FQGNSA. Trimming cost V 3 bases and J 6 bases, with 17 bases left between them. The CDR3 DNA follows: TGTGCCAGCAGCTTCCAGGGGGGTGCGACGGCCGGGGAGCTGTTTTTT. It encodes CASSFQGGATAGELFF.

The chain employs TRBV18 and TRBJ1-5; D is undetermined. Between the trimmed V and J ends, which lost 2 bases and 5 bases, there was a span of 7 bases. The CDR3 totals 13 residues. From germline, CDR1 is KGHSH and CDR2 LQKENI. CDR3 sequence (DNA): TGTGCCAGCTCACCATTTTCTGATCAGCCCCAGCATTTT. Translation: CASSPFSDQPQHF.

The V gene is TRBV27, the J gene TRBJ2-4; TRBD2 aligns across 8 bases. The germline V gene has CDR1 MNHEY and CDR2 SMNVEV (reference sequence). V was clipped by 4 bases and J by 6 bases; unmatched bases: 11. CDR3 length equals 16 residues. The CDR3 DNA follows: TGTGCCAGCAGTTCGATGGACACCCGGGGGGGAAACATTCAGTACTTC. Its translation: CASSSMDTRGGNIQYF.

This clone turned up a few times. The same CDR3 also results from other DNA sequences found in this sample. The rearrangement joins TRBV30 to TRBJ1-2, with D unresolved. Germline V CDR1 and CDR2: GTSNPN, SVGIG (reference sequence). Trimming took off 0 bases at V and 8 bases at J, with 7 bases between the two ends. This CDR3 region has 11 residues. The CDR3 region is CAWSVGGGYTF. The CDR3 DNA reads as TGTGCCTGGAGTGTAGGCGGGGGCTACACCTTC. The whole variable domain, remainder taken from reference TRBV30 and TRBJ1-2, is SQTIHQWPATLVQPVGSPLSLECTVEGTSNPNLYWYRQAAGRGLQLLFYSVGIGQISSEVPQNLSASRPQDRQFILSSKKLLLSDSGFYLCAWSVGGGYTFGSGTRLTVV.

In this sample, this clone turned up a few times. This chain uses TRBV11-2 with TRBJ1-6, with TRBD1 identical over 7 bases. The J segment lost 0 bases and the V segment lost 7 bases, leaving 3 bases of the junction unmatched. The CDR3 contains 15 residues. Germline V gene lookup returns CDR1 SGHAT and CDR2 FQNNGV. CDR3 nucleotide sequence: TGTGCCAGCAACAGGGGAAGCTCCTATAATTCACCCCTCCACTTT. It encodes CASNRGSSYNSPLHF.

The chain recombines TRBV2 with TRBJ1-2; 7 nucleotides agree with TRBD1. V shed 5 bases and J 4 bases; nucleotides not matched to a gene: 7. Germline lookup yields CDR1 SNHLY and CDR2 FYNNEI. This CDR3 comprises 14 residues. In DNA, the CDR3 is TGTGCCAGCAGTCTAAAGGGGGCCATCTATGGCTACACCTTC. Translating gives CASSLKGAIYGYTF.

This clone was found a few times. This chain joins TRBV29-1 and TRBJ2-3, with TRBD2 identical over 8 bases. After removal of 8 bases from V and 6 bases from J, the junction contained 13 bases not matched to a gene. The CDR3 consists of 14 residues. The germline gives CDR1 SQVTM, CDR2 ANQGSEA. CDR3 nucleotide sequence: TGCAGCCTTAGGGGCCTAGCGGGCAGGGATACGCAGTATTTT. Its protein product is CSLRGLAGRDTQYF.

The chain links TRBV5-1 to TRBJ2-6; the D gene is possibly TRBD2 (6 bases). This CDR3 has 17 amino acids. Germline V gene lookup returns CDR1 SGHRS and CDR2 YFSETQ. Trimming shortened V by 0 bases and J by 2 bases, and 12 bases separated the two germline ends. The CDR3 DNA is TGCGCCAGCAGCTTGGGGGCCACGGGGGCTGGGGCCAACGTCCTGACTTTC. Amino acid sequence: CASSLGATGAGANVLTF.

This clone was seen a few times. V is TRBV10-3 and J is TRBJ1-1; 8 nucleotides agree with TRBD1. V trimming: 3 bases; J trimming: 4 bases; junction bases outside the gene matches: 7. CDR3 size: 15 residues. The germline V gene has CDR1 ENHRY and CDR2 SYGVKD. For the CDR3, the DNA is TGTGCCATCAGTGAACTAAACACAGGGGGCACTGAAGCTTTCTTT. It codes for CAISELNTGGTEAFF.